The T cell receptor (beta chain) described here comes from a study of T cell clonality in common variable immunodeficiency. This clone was counted a few times. The read comes to an end 3 residues before the CDR3 does, leaving the germline J gene to fill in the end. Per germline, CDR1 SNHLY and CDR2 FYNNEI. The CDR3 is 11 residues long. Measured with immunoSEQ multiplex PCR; TCRdb has only the in-frame clones, and not every one. This repertoire holds about 40,000 clones, and none appear only once. The sequencing input was peripheral blood mononuclear cells. The TCR comes from a person aged 18 to 70 in good health. The V gene is TRBV2, the J gene TRBJ1-4; no clear D. The CDR3 sequence: CASSVTVKLFF. The CDR3 bases that were read are TGTGCCAGCAGTGTCACGGTTAAA.